This T cell receptor (beta chain) originates from a study of a mutant IDH1 vaccine in newly diagnosed glioma. Study summary: Administration of eight vaccinations to patients took place in weeks 1, 3, 5, 7, 11, 15, 19, 23. Vaccination followed radiotherapy alone by 4-6 weeks, or accompanied temozolomide cycles.

Assay used: immunoSEQ multiplex PCR; TCRdb lists only in-frame clones, some missing. The sample holds roughly 30,000 clones, 70% to 90% seen once. Noted time point: week 23, last vaccination. Doses consisted of 300 ug of mutant IDH1 20-mer peptide each, paired with topical imiquimod. The germline V gene has CDR1 SNHLY and CDR2 FYNNEI. CDR3 length equals 14 residues. V lost 3 bases and J lost 1, with 9 bases in between. Note on this clone: Its antigen remains unidentified.

The sample was PBMCs, taken from a glioma patient whose treatment included an IDH1 peptide vaccine. This clonotype was obtained from a man in his forties with glioma. The rearrangement uses TRBV2 and TRBJ2-5; D not resolved. The CDR3 nucleotides are TGTGCCAGCAGTGACAAGACGGTCCAAGAGACCCAGTACTTC. This encodes CASSDKTVQETQYF.